This entry lists 11 T cell receptor beta chains sequenced from one sample in a study of T cells in Graves' hyperthyroidism and ophthalmopathy. Amplification targeted TCR beta CDR3 regions from RNA transcripts. During a first-round RT-PCR of the TCR CDR3, the HTBI primer set was used. TCRdb re-analysed the multiplex PCR reads in MiXCR, keeping a single row per CDR3 protein. The table shows about 300,000 distinct CDR3 sequences, with around 17% occurring only once. The sample was blood. These receptor sequences come from a man aged 25-45 years with Graves' hyperthyroidism.

This clonotype was seen at least ten times. The chain employs TRBV12-3 or TRBV12-4 and TRBJ1-2, with 8 bases matching TRBD1. V gave up 5 bases and J gave up 6 bases; unmatched junction bases: 5. The CDR3 is 13 residues long. The CDR3 region is CASSPQDRDGYTF. In DNA, the CDR3 is TGTGCCAGCAGTCCCCAGGACAGGGATGGCTACACCTTC.

This clonotype has a count of ten or more. The rearrangement links TRBV28 to TRBJ2-5, with 9 bases identical to TRBD1. The germline CDR1 and CDR2 sequences are MDHEN and SYDVKM. The CDR3 loop spans 14 amino acids. V shed 6 bases and J 5 bases; nucleotides not matched to a gene: 7. The CDR3 sequence: CASSRDRVEETQYF. The CDR3 bases are TGTGCCAGCAGCCGGGACAGGGTTGAGGAGACCCAGTACTTC.

This clonotype was counted at least ten times. The chain recombines TRBV7-9 with TRBJ2-1, with 7 bases fitting TRBD1. V was clipped by 0 bases and J by 3 bases; unmatched bases: 5. Germline V gene data show CDR1 as SEHNR and CDR2 as FQNEAQ (reference sequence). CDR3 length: 16 residues. CDR3 protein: CASSLAGRQGYNEQFF. The CDR3 DNA reads TGTGCCAGCAGCTTAGCTGGGAGACAGGGCTACAATGAGCAGTTCTTC.

The chain links TRBV18 to TRBJ2-5; D is uncertain. CDR1 KGHSH and CDR2 LQKENI come from the germline V gene. V lost 3 bases, J lost 2 bases, and 7 bases lay in between. The CDR3 is 13 residues long. CDR3 region: CASSPTRQETQYF. Here the CDR3 DNA reads TGTGCCAGCTCACCGACCAGACAAGAGACCCAGTACTTC.

This clonotype was counted many times. The V call is TRBV28, the J call TRBJ2-1, with D uncertain. Germline V gene data show CDR1 as MDHEN and CDR2 as SYDVKM. V lost 6 bases, J lost 5 bases, and 5 bases lay in between. The CDR3 has 11 residues. The CDR3: CASSAHNEQFF. In DNA form, the CDR3 reads TGTGCCAGCAGCGCCCACAATGAGCAGTTCTTC.

Concerning this clonotype: Possible read error: a much larger clone is one base away. The chain links TRBV2 to TRBJ2-3; TRBD2 is a possible D gene (5 bases). CDR1 is SNHLY and CDR2 is FYNNEI in the germline V gene. This CDR3 comprises 14 residues. V was shortened by 6 bases and J by 4 bases, with 14 bases between the two germline ends. CDR3: CASRTLGPPDTQYF. The CDR3 DNA sequence: TGTGCCAGCAGGACACTAGGCCCCCCAGATACGCAGTATTTT.

The chain carries TRBV30 and TRBJ1-2; D not resolved. V lost 2 bases, J lost 6 bases, and 13 bases lay in between. Germline V gene lookup returns CDR1 GTSNPN and CDR2 SVGIG (reference sequence). The CDR3 runs 13 residues. CDR3 DNA sequence: TGTGCCTGGAGTCGGTTTGGAGGCGATGGCTACACCTTC. It encodes CAWSRFGGDGYTF.

The chain joins TRBV6-5 to TRBJ1-2, with D possibly TRBD1 on 5 matching bases. Germline V gene data show CDR1 as MNHEY and CDR2 as SVGAGI. V lost 1 base and J 5 bases, leaving 14 bases between the germline ends. The CDR3 spans 15 residues. In nucleotides, the CDR3 is TGTGCCAGCAGTTACTTGGCAGGGCGGGTTTATGGCTACACCTTC. This encodes CASSYLAGRVYGYTF.

This clonotype was counted many times. V gene TRBV7-2 combines with J gene TRBJ1-4, with TRBD1 matching over 7 bases. CDR3 length: 15 residues. Trimming cost V 4 bases and J 8 bases; bases outside gene matches: 10. Germline CDR1 reads SGHTA; CDR2 reads FQGNSA. CDR3 sequence: CASSSQQGYGEKLFF. CDR3 DNA sequence: TGTGCCAGCAGCTCTCAACAGGGGTATGGCGAAAAACTGTTTTTT. Full variable domain (rest looked up from reference TRBV7-2 and TRBJ1-4): GAGVSQSPSNKVTEKGKDVELRCDPISGHTALYWYRQSLGQGLEFLIYFQGNSAPDKSGLPSDRFSAERTGGSVSTLTIQRTQQEDSAVYLCASSSQQGYGEKLFFGSGTQLSVL.

This clonotype showed up just a few times. The gene calls are TRBV6-1 and TRBJ1-4; D is undetermined. Per germline, CDR1 MNHNS and CDR2 SASEGT. Trimming removed 5 bases from V and 7 bases from J, with 17 bases in between. CDR3 length: 15 residues. The CDR3 DNA sequence: TGTGCCAGCAGTTCCAACAGCCCGATGGGTGAAAAACTGTTTTTT. Translated: CASSSNSPMGEKLFF.

This clonotype has at least ten counts. This chain links TRBV28 with TRBJ2-3; D might be TRBD1 (6 bases). The CDR3 is made up of 14 amino acids. Per the germline V gene, CDR1 is MDHEN and CDR2 is SYDVKM. V lost 7 bases, J lost 0 bases, and 11 bases lay in between. This CDR3 reads CASMEGGSTDTQYF. The DNA of the CDR3 is TGTGCCAGCATGGAAGGGGGTAGCACAGATACGCAGTATTTT.